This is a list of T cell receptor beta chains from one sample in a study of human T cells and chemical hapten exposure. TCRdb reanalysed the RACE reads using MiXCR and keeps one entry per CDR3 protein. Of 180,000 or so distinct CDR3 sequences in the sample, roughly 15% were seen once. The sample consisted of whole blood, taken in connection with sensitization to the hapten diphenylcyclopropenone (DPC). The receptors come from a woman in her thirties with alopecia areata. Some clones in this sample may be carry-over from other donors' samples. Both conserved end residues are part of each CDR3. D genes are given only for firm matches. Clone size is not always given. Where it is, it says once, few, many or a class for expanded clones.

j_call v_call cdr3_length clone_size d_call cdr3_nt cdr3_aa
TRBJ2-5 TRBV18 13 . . TGTGCCAGCTCACCGGTTTTTTCGGAGACCCAGTACTTC CASSPVFSETQYF
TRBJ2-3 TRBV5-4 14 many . TGTGCCAGCAGCGGTGGGACTTTTGGTGATACGCAGTATTTT CASSGGTFGDTQYF
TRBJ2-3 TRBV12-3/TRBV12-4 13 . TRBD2 TGTGCCAGCAGCCAGCGGGAGTCAGATACGCAGTATTTT CASSQRESDTQYF
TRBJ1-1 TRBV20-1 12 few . TGCAGTGCTAGAGAAGGGAACACTGAAGCTTTCTTT CSAREGNTEAFF
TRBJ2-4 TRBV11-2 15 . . TGTGCCAGCAGCTTAGGCGTCTTAGCCAAAAACATTCAGTACTTC CASSLGVLAKNIQYF
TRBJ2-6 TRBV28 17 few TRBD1 TGTGCCAGCTACCGGGACAGGGCTCCCTCTGGGGCCAACGTCCTGACTTTC CASYRDRAPSGANVLTF
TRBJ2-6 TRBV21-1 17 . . TGTGCCAGCAGCAAAGGACAGGGGGGACCTGGGGCCAACGTCCTGACTTTC CASSKGQGGPGANVLTF
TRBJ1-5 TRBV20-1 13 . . TGCAGTGCTAGCTTTGGGGTCCATCAGCCCCAGCATTTT CSASFGVHQPQHF
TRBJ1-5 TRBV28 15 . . TGTGCCAGCAGTACTGAGGGTGGTGGCAATCAGCCCCAGCATTTT CASSTEGGGNQPQHF
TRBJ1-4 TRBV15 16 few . TGTGCCACCAGCCTTACCGACTGGGATTTGCGTGAAAAACTGTTTTTT CATSLTDWDLREKLFF